This T cell receptor (beta chain) was found in a study of metastatic and nonmetastatic thyroid tumors. Nobody among the patients had been given any treatment before thyroid surgery. TCRdb reanalyzed the PCR reads with MiXCR. Of some 23,000 clones listed, approximately 30% were seen once; the top ten hold 5.4%. This clone was counted many times. V lost 4 bases, J lost 2 bases, and 13 bases lay in between. The CDR3 consists of 14 residues. CDR1 is SGHKS, CDR2 YYEKEE, per germline (reference sequence). Sample: tumor tissue. This receptor was identified in a female donor with papillary thyroid cancer or a benign thyroid nodule (not recorded which). Some clones in this sample may be carry-over from other donors' samples. The rearrangement joins TRBV5-5 to TRBJ2-7; a possible D gene is TRBD1 (5 bases). The CDR3 loop is CASSQTENTYEQYF. CDR3 DNA: TGTGCCAGCAGCCAGACAGAGAATACCTACGAGCAGTACTTC.